The 7 T cell receptor beta chains below all came from one sample that was sequenced in a study of T cells in tuberculosis. Time point described: new active TB diagnosis, blood taken before or within 7 days of starting treatment. Profiling relied on immunoSEQ multiplex PCR, and the TCRdb table lists in-frame clones only, not all of them. The table has about 49,000 clones, over 90% seen once. Sequencing was performed on PBMCs, taken at tuberculosis diagnosis. The source is an adult with tuberculosis.

This rearrangement joins TRBV28 to TRBJ1-1; 9 bases map to TRBD1. Germline V gives CDR1 MDHEN, CDR2 SYDVKM. This CDR3 comprises 14 residues. V was clipped by 5 bases and J by 5 bases; unmatched bases: 6. CDR3 in amino acids: CASSVTGGKTEAFF. CDR3 bases: TGTGCCAGCAGTGTAACAGGGGGCAAGACTGAAGCTTTCTTT. Full variable domain (outside the CDR3, taken from reference TRBV28 and TRBJ1-1): DVKVTQSSRYLVKRTGEKVFLECVQDMDHENMFWYRQDPGLGLRLIYFSYDVKMKEKGDIPEGYSVSREKKERFSLILESASTNQTSMYLCASSVTGGKTEAFFGQGTRLTVV.

The chain recombines TRBV18 with TRBJ2-2, with 13 bases identical to TRBD2. V was pared by 0 bases and J by 5 bases, with 0 bases of the junction left unmatched. The CDR3 spans 16 residues. Per germline, CDR1 KGHSH and CDR2 LQKENI. The CDR3 DNA follows: TGTGCCAGCTCACCACCGGGACTAGCGGGGACCGGGGAGCTGTTTTTT. It yields the protein CASSPPGLAGTGELFF.

This clone was found once. The V and J genes are TRBV30 and TRBJ1-2; the match to TRBD1 covers 7 bases. CDR1 and CDR2 from the germline V gene are GTSNPN and SVGIG (reference sequence). The CDR3 is made up of 14 amino acids. The V and J ends lost 3 bases and 7 bases, in that order; junction bases with no gene match: 11. CDR3 nucleotide sequence: TGTGCCTGGAGCGCGAACCGAGGGGGCGGTGGCTACACCTTC. Its translation is CAWSANRGGGGYTF.

This clone was detected once. The chain recombines TRBV30 with TRBJ2-6; D perhaps matches TRBD1 (5 bases). CDR3 length equals 16 residues. V lost 2 bases, J lost 0 bases, and 11 bases lay in between. CDR1 and CDR2 from the germline V gene are GTSNPN and SVGIG (reference sequence). The DNA of the CDR3 is TGTGCCTGGAGTATCGTTACAGGCTCTGGGGCCAACGTCCTGACTTTC. Translated, it gives CAWSIVTGSGANVLTF.

The chain employs TRBV28 and TRBJ1-3; D might be TRBD1 (5 bases). CDR1 is MDHEN, CDR2 SYDVKM, per germline. This CDR3 region has 14 residues. Trimming shortened V by 3 bases and J by 1 base, and 7 bases separated the two germline ends. CDR3 protein: CASSFGGSGNTIYF. The CDR3 DNA follows: TGTGCCAGCAGTTTCGGGGGTTCTGGAAACACCATATATTTT.

The chain has TRBV19 and TRBJ2-4; 11 nucleotides agree with TRBD1. The trim removed 6 bases at V and 7 bases at J, leaving 14 bases unmatched. This CDR3 has 17 amino acids. The germline V gene encodes CDR1 LNHDA and CDR2 SQIVND (reference sequence). In DNA form, the CDR3 reads TGTGCCAGTAGACGCTCAACCGGGACAGGGGGTTTCAACATTCAGTACTTC. Translating gives CASRRSTGTGGFNIQYF. Full variable domain (remainder filled in from reference TRBV19 and TRBJ2-4): DGGITQSPKYLFRKEGQNVTLSCEQNLNHDAMYWYRQDPGQGLRLIYYSQIVNDFQKGDIAEGYSVSREKKESFPLTVTSAQKNPTAFYLCASRRSTGTGGFNIQYFGAGTRLSVL.

The J gene is TRBJ2-6, the V gene TRBV19; 7 positions match TRBD1. Germline trimming cut 5 bases from V and 2 bases from J; bases unmatched to any gene: 3. This CDR3 has 15 residues. From germline, CDR1 is LNHDA and CDR2 SQIVND (reference sequence). The CDR3 spells CASSPQGAGANVLTF. In DNA form, the CDR3 reads TGTGCCAGTAGTCCTCAGGGGGCTGGGGCCAACGTCCTGACTTTC.